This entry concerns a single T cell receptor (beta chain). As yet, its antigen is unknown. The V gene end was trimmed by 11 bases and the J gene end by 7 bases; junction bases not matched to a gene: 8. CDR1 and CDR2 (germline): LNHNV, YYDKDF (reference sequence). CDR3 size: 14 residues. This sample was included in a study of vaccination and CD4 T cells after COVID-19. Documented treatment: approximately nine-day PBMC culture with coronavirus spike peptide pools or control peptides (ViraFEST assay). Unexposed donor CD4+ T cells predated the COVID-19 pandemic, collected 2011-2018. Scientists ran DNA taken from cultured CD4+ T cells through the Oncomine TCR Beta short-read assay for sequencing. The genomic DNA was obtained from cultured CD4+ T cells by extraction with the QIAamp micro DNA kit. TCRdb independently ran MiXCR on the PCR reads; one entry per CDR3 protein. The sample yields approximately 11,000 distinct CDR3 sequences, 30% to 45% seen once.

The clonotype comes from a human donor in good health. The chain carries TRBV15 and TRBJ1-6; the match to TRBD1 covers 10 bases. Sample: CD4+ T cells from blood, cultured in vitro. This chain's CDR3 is CAADAGQGNSPLHF. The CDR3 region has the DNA TGTGCCGCAGATGCGGGACAGGGGAATTCACCCCTCCACTTT.